These 7 T cell receptor beta chains share one sample of origin, sequenced in a study of CD8 T cells in Susac syndrome (dated by TCRdb to between 2018 and 2020). Receptor amplification or capture employed the immunoSEQ multiplex PCR assay. RNA was extracted using the RNeasy kit, and about 0.5 to 1 ug of the RNA was reverse transcribed with random hexamers. Starting from the raw public reads, TCRdb applied fastp trimming at Q25, assembled clones with MiXCR and retained in-frame beta chains. Rows with a matching CDR3 protein are joined into one entry that keeps the most common DNA and genes. Present in this sample are roughly 120,000 distinct CDR3 sequences, 85% to 95% of which were seen just once. Jointly, the top ten make up just under 0.095% of the sample. Material for sequencing was CD4+ T cells from PBMCs. These receptor sequences come from a human donor with multiple sclerosis.

The chain uses TRBV7-9 and TRBJ2-5; 8 bases are shared with TRBD1. With 1 base clipped from V and 5 bases from J, the junction kept 9 bases outside the gene matches. The CDR3 extends over 16 amino acids. Germline V gene data show CDR1 as SEHNR and CDR2 as FQNEAQ (reference sequence). The CDR3 sequence is CASSLGGGQGAETQYF. In DNA, the CDR3 is TGTGCCAGCAGCTTAGGGGGAGGACAGGGAGCGGAGACCCAGTACTTC.

In its sample, this clonotype was seen once. The chain is built from TRBV9 and TRBJ1-1; 10 bases line up with TRBD1. Trimming removed 2 bases from V and 0 bases from J; junction bases left unmatched: 4. CDR3 length: 16 amino acids. Germline V CDR1 and CDR2: SGDLS, YYNGEE. In DNA form, the CDR3 reads TGTGCCAGCAGCGTTGGGACAGGGGTCATGAACACTGAAGCTTTCTTT. This encodes CASSVGTGVMNTEAFF.

The chain recombines TRBV29-1 with TRBJ1-5, with a weak D call TRBD1 (5 bases). V was trimmed by 4 bases and J by 5 bases, leaving 12 bases between them. CDR1 SQVTM and CDR2 ANQGSEA come from the germline V gene. The CDR3 runs 13 residues. The CDR3 is CSVAGQFDQPQHF. The CDR3, as DNA: TGCAGCGTTGCAGGGCAGTTTGATCAGCCCCAGCATTTT.

The chain uses TRBV7-6 and TRBJ2-7; 10 positions agree with TRBD2. Germline V gene sequence: CDR1 SGHVS, CDR2 FNYEAQ. The CDR3 extends over 14 amino acids. V lost 5 bases, J lost 2 bases, and 3 bases stayed unmatched. The CDR3: CASSAGLAAYEQYF. Written as DNA, the CDR3 is TGTGCCAGCAGCGCCGGACTAGCGGCCTACGAGCAGTACTTC.

The DNA for the CDR3 is TGTGCCAGCTCACCGTCCCAAGATACGCAGTATTTT. This translates into CASSPSQDTQYF. The genes are TRBV18 and TRBJ2-3; D is uncertain. The germline CDR1 and CDR2 sequences are KGHSH and LQKENI. This CDR3 is built from 12 residues. V lost 3 bases, J lost 5 bases, and 6 bases lay in between.

The chain couples TRBV29-1 to TRBJ1-1; possibly TRBD1 for D (5 bases). Germline V gives CDR1 SQVTM, CDR2 ANQGSEA. The germline V and J ends were trimmed by 3 bases and 2 bases, with 16 bases remaining between them. This CDR3 spans 15 amino acids. In nucleotides, the CDR3 is TGCAGCGTTGACTGGGGACGTACGGGTAACACTGAAGCTTTCTTT. It yields the protein CSVDWGRTGNTEAFF.

The rearrangement uses TRBV25-1 and TRBJ2-7; D is possibly TRBD1 (6 bases). Germline assignment: CDR1 MGHDK and CDR2 SYGVNS. This CDR3 contains 15 residues. Trimming shortened V by 4 bases and J by 2 bases, and 15 bases separated the two germline ends. CDR3 protein: CASSVNRAGTYEQYF. DNA for the CDR3: TGTGCCAGCAGTGTCAACAGGGCAGGCACCTACGAGCAGTACTTC.